A single sample gave rise to the 30 T cell receptor beta chains below, sequenced in a study of shared clonotypes between healthy human individuals. Using immunoSEQ multiplex PCR, the repertoire was profiled, and TCRdb retains in-frame clones only, with some absent. The table shows about 110,000 clones, with approximately 70% occurring only once. Sequenced sample: memory CD8+ T cells sorted from blood. The subset here: CD45RO+ cells pooled with CCR7-negative TemRA cells. These receptors were taken from a woman aged 25 to 39 in good health.

There are many counts of this clone. The rearrangement links TRBV6-4 to TRBJ1-5, with D possibly matching TRBD1 (6 bases). The CDR3 covers 13 residues. Germline V gene data show CDR1 as MRHNA and CDR2 as SNTAGT. Between the trimmed V and J ends, which lost 6 bases and 4 bases, there was a span of 10 bases. The CDR3 DNA follows: TGTGCCAGCAGCAAGGACAGTAATCAGCCCCAGCATTTT. Protein product: CASSKDSNQPQHF.

Ten or more counts support this clone. The chain recombines TRBV29-1 with TRBJ2-2; 7 bases fit TRBD2. The CDR3 covers 16 residues. The junction had 5 bases not matched to a gene; V was cut back by 1 base and J by 0 bases. The germline V gene encodes CDR1 SQVTM and CDR2 ANQGSEA. CDR3 region: CSVEGGAGPNTGELFF. As DNA, the CDR3 is TGCAGCGTTGAAGGGGGAGCGGGGCCGAACACCGGGGAGCTGTTTTTT.

This chain joins TRBV4-1 and TRBJ1-3; maybe TRBD1 (6 bases). CDR1 is MGHRA and CDR2 is YSYEKL in the germline V gene. CDR3 length: 17 amino acids. Trimming pared 1 base from V and 3 bases from J, leaving 16 bases between. CDR3 in DNA: TGCGCCAGCAGCCAAGCCCCAACACAGGGAAGTGGAAACACCATATATTTT. This gives the protein CASSQAPTQGSGNTIYF.

V usage is TRBV27 and J usage is TRBJ1-1; D not certain. Trimming took 6 bases from V and 0 from J, leaving 5 bases between them. Germline CDR1 MNHEY, CDR2 SMNVEV (reference sequence). The CDR3 is 12 amino acids. CDR3 sequence (DNA): TGTGCCAGCAGAGGGTTGAACACTGAAGCTTTCTTT. Translation: CASRGLNTEAFF.

This clone occurred a few times. The chain is built from TRBV7-2 and TRBJ2-5; D not certain. Germline CDR1 reads SGHTA; CDR2 reads FQGNSA. V lost 3 bases, J lost 1 base, and 18 bases lay in between. The CDR3 contains 17 residues. Written as DNA, the CDR3 is TGTGCCAGCAGCTTTCGGGTAGGAGCAGGAACCCAAGAGACCCAGTACTTC. Translation gives CASSFRVGAGTQETQYF. Drawing the rest from reference TRBV7-2 and TRBJ2-5, the complete variable domain is GAGVSQSPSNKVTEKGKDVELRCDPISGHTALYWYRQSLGQGLEFLIYFQGNSAPDKSGLPSDRFSAERTGGSVSTLTIQRTQQEDSAVYLCASSFRVGAGTQETQYFGPGTRLLVL.

Ten or more counts support this clone. This chain links TRBV21-1 with TRBJ2-7; no DNA check was done on the table's D call, TRBD2. TRBV21-1 has pseudogene status. The CDR3 covers 13 residues. The CDR3 is CASPGGPFYEQYF. The DNA of the CDR3 is TGTGCCAGCCCCGGGGGACCCTTCTACGAGCAGTACTTC.

The gene calls are TRBV7-8 and TRBJ1-1; 10 positions agree with TRBD1. The CDR3 loop spans 13 amino acids. Germline V gives CDR1 SGHVS, CDR2 FQNEAQ. J was trimmed by 6 bases and V by 5 bases; bases with no gene match: 3. The CDR3 sequence is CASSPGTGAEAFF. CDR3 in DNA: TGTGCCAGCAGCCCAGGGACAGGGGCTGAAGCTTTCTTT.

The rearrangement uses TRBV4-2 and TRBJ2-5, with D hard to call. The length of the CDR3 is 16 residues. Germline assignment: CDR1 LGHNA and CDR2 YNFKEQ. V was pared by 4 bases and J by 4 bases, with 19 bases between. The CDR3 DNA reads TGTGCCAGCAGCCCAGAGTATCGGGTACCCCCAGAGACCCAGTACTTC. Amino acid sequence: CASSPEYRVPPETQYF.

The rearrangement links TRBV27 to TRBJ1-1; TRBD1 is a possible D gene (6 bases). This CDR3 contains 14 residues. The V end was cut by 2 bases, the J end by 3 bases, with 10 bases between. Per germline, CDR1 MNHEY and CDR2 SMNVEV (reference sequence). The CDR3 sequence: CASSLGGSYTEAFF. CDR3 bases: TGTGCCAGCAGTTTAGGGGGCTCGTACACTGAAGCTTTCTTT.

The V and J genes are TRBV4-1 and TRBJ2-7, with TRBD1 matching over 8 bases. V shed 3 bases, J shed 3 bases, and the junction held 10 bases outside the gene matches. Germline V gene data show CDR1 as MGHRA and CDR2 as YSYEKL. CDR3 size: 16 residues. CDR3 in DNA: TGCGCCAGCAGCCACCTCCCAGCCGGGACAGGCTACGAGCAGTACTTC. Protein product: CASSHLPAGTGYEQYF.

The rearrangement joins TRBV5-4 to TRBJ2-7; 10 positions agree with TRBD1. The CDR3 has 15 amino acids. With 0 bases clipped from V and 6 bases from J, the junction kept 6 bases outside the gene matches. In germline, CDR1 is SGHNT, CDR2 YYREEE (reference sequence). The CDR3 DNA is TGTGCCAGCAGCTTGGTAGGGACAGGGGTTAGCGAGCAGTACTTC. Protein sequence: CASSLVGTGVSEQYF.

The V and J genes are TRBV28 and TRBJ2-7; TRBD2 might be the D (5 bases). The CDR3 consists of 15 residues. Trimming stripped 5 bases from V and 2 bases from J, with 16 bases between. CDR1 and CDR2 from the germline V gene are MDHEN and SYDVKM. DNA of the CDR3: TGTGCCAGCAGTCCACCGGACTGGGTCACCTACGAGCAGTACTTC. This translates into CASSPPDWVTYEQYF.

The V gene is TRBV30, the J gene TRBJ2-7; no firm D call. The length of the CDR3 is 13 residues. CDR1 is GTSNPN and CDR2 is SVGIG in the germline V gene (reference sequence). V was shortened by 2 bases and J by 0 bases, with 8 bases between the two germline ends. CDR3 amino acids: CAWSLDNSYEQYF. CDR3 nucleotides: TGTGCCTGGAGTTTAGACAACTCCTACGAGCAGTACTTC.

The chain couples TRBV25-1 to TRBJ2-7, with 10 bases fitting TRBD2. V lost 5 bases to trimming and J lost 7 bases; unmatched junction nucleotides: 11. The CDR3 loop spans 15 amino acids. Germline V gene data show CDR1 as MGHDK and CDR2 as SYGVNS. CDR3 DNA sequence: TGTGCCAGCAGTTATCTAGCGGGAGTGTGGAAAGAGCAGTACTTC. Its translation: CASSYLAGVWKEQYF.

The chain joins TRBV7-9 to TRBJ1-2; D is undetermined. Germline CDR1 reads SEHNR; CDR2 reads FQNEAQ (reference sequence). Trimming cost V 5 bases and J 6 bases, with 22 bases left between them. This CDR3 contains 16 residues. CDR3 DNA sequence: TGTGCCAGCAGCCTGTTAGCCGGGCAAATAGGGAATGGCTACACCTTC. This encodes CASSLLAGQIGNGYTF.

The J gene is TRBJ2-7, the V gene TRBV4-2; 11 bases line up with TRBD2. The germline V gene encodes CDR1 LGHNA and CDR2 YNFKEQ. CDR3 length: 16 amino acids. Losses at the gene ends were 2 bases for V and 1 base for J; bases not matched to a gene: 4. The CDR3 here is CASSQPGLAESYEQYF. Here the CDR3 DNA reads TGTGCCAGCAGCCAACCGGGACTAGCGGAATCCTACGAGCAGTACTTC.

This clone was detected many times. The sample contains more than one DNA sequence encoding this CDR3. The V and J genes are TRBV27 and TRBJ1-1; D uncertain. This CDR3 spans 13 amino acids. CDR1 is MNHEY and CDR2 is SMNVEV in the germline V gene (reference sequence). The germline V and J ends were trimmed by 0 bases and 5 bases, with 7 bases remaining between them. Here the CDR3 DNA reads TGTGCCAGCAGTTTATCGCCCTTGACTGAAGCTTTCTTT. It specifies CASSLSPLTEAFF.

This clone was seen repeatedly, ten times or more. V gene TRBV4-2 combines with J gene TRBJ1-1, with no clear D. The CDR3 extends over 15 amino acids. The V end was cut by 0 bases, the J end by 8 bases, with 16 bases between. Germline lookup yields CDR1 LGHNA and CDR2 YNFKEQ. The CDR3: CASSQDGPIRSEAFF. CDR3 DNA sequence: TGTGCCAGCAGCCAAGATGGTCCCATAAGATCCGAAGCTTTCTTT.

DNA of the CDR3: TGCGCCAGCAGCTTAGGTGAGATAGGGACCAGCACAGATACGCAGTATTTT. Protein product: CASSLGEIGTSTDTQYF. The gene calls are TRBV5-1 and TRBJ2-3; either TRBD1 or TRBD2 may fit D (5 bases each). The CDR3 is 17 residues long. CDR1 is SGHRS and CDR2 is YFSETQ in the germline V gene. Trimming removed 2 bases at V and 0 bases at J, with 16 bases between. The full variable domain, in which reference TRBV5-1 and TRBJ2-3 provide the parts outside the CDR3, is KAGVTQTPRYLIKTRGQQVTLSCSPISGHRSVSWYQQTPGQGLQFLFEYFSETQRNKGNFPGRFSGRQFSNSRSEMNVSTLELGDSALYLCASSLGEIGTSTDTQYFGPGTRLTVL.

This clone has just one count. The genes are TRBV6-1 and TRBJ2-2, with D possibly being TRBD2 (6 bases). The ends were cut back, 0 bases at V and 4 bases at J, with 9 bases in the middle. The CDR3 is 15 residues long. Germline assignment: CDR1 MNHNS and CDR2 SASEGT. The DNA for the CDR3 is TGTGCCAGCAGTGAAGCCGTGGAGGGCACCGGGGAGCTGTTTTTT. Encoded protein: CASSEAVEGTGELFF.

The genes are TRBV4-2 and TRBJ2-2; no reliable D call. V lost 1 base to trimming and J lost 2 bases, with 17 bases between them. Germline CDR1 LGHNA, CDR2 YNFKEQ. CDR3 length equals 18 residues. In nucleotides, the CDR3 is TGTGCCAGCAGCCAAGTAGTGGGGTGCAGACCCAACACCGGGGAGCTGTTTTTT. It translates to CASSQVVGCRPNTGELFF.

The chain has TRBV11-2 and TRBJ2-7; perhaps TRBD1 as D (5 bases). The germline V gene has CDR1 SGHAT and CDR2 FQNNGV. There are 15 residues in the CDR3. The germline V and J ends were trimmed by 3 bases and 7 bases, with 19 bases remaining between them. CDR3 protein: CASSFGAGLREEQYF. The CDR3 DNA reads TGTGCCAGCAGCTTTGGGGCAGGGCTTCGTGAGGAGCAGTACTTC.

CDR3 sequence: CAINRGISYEQYF. CDR3 coding DNA: TGTGCCATCAACAGGGGAATTTCCTACGAGCAGTACTTC. This chain joins TRBV10-3 and TRBJ2-5; TRBD1 agrees at 7 bases. The better agreement between TRBJ2-7 and the DNA end casts doubt on the J call. This CDR3 region has 13 residues. Germline V gene sequence: CDR1 ENHRY, CDR2 SYGVKD.

This sequence joins TRBV28 and TRBJ1-2; D is perhaps TRBD1 (6 bases). Trimming took 2 bases from V and 0 from J, leaving 7 bases between them. This CDR3 region has 14 residues. Per germline, CDR1 MDHEN and CDR2 SYDVKM. The CDR3 region has the DNA TGTGCCAGCAGTTTAAGACAGGCTAACTATGGCTACACCTTC. As protein: CASSLRQANYGYTF.

The V gene is TRBV2, the J gene TRBJ1-1, with D perhaps matching TRBD1 (5 bases). Trimming took 6 bases from V and 5 from J, leaving 13 bases between them. Germline values: CDR1 SNHLY, CDR2 FYNNEI. The CDR3 is made up of 13 amino acids. The CDR3 DNA reads TGTGCCAGCAGCCGGACAATGGGGACTGAAGCTTTCTTT. This translates into CASSRTMGTEAFF.

This chain connects TRBV10-2 to TRBJ1-2; 8 bases agree with TRBD1. The CDR3 loop spans 14 amino acids. Germline V gene data show CDR1 as WSHSY and CDR2 as SAAADI. V dropped 8 bases and J dropped 0; count of bases not matched to a gene: 5. The CDR3 nucleotides are TGCGCCAGCTGTGGACAGGGAGCTAACTATGGCTACACCTTC. Protein sequence: CASCGQGANYGYTF.

V is TRBV10-2 and J is TRBJ2-7; D not certain. CDR3 length: 17 amino acids. Trimming removed 9 bases at V and 4 bases at J, with 28 bases between. Germline V lookup: CDR1 WSHSY, CDR2 SAAADI. The CDR3 DNA reads TGCGCCAGTAGCCCGTTCGAGCGTTTGGGCCAGAATTACGAGCAGTACTTC. Translation: CASSPFERLGQNYEQYF.

This clone was recorded only once. The chain links TRBV28 to TRBJ2-6; unclear D gene. Looked up from germline, CDR1 is MDHEN and CDR2 is SYDVKM. The CDR3 extends over 13 amino acids. Trimming removed 5 bases at V and 0 bases at J, with 2 bases between. The DNA for the CDR3 is TGTGCCAGCAGTGACTCTGGGGCCAACGTCCTGACTTTC. It specifies CASSDSGANVLTF.

Comments on this clone: One junction end disagrees with the germline gene, perhaps due to a read error. The chain carries TRBV6-1 and TRBJ2-2, with 7 nucleotides matching TRBD1. Germline V gene sequence: CDR1 MNHNS, CDR2 SASEGT. The CDR3 runs 15 residues. In DNA, the CDR3 is TGTGCCAGCAGCGAAGGACAGGAGAACACCGGGGAGCTGTTTTTT. Its translation is CASSEGQENTGELFF.

This rearrangement joins TRBV6-4 to TRBJ2-1; D unclear. Trimming pared 6 bases from V and 3 bases from J, leaving 12 bases between. Looked up from germline, CDR1 is MRHNA and CDR2 is SNTAGT. This CDR3 is 14 amino acids long. The CDR3 sequence: CASSRAADYNEQFF. The CDR3 region has the DNA TGTGCCAGCAGCCGGGCCGCCGACTACAATGAGCAGTTCTTC.